This is a list of T cell receptor beta chains from one sample in a study of neurological immune-mediated disorders. Using its own MiXCR run on the 5' RACE reads, TCRdb lists one record per CDR3 protein. The table includes fewer than 80,000 distinct CDR3 sequences, around 5% detected once. The sequenced material came from PBMCs. These receptors originate from a woman aged 45-65 years with multiple sclerosis. CDR3s include the opening cysteine and the closing phenylalanine or tryptophan. D genes are given only for firm matches. Size values are once, few and many counts, or a class for expanded clones, and some rows have none.

d_call	j_call	v_call	clone_size	cdr3_nt	cdr3_aa
TRBD2	TRBJ2-7	TRBV27	many	TGTGCCAGCAGTTTGGGATTGGCGGGGGGGATACGGCAGTACTTC	CASSLGLAGGIRQYF
NA	TRBJ1-5	TRBV24-1	many	TGTGCCACCGGCACCGGGACATCCACTCAGCCCCAGCATTTT	CATGTGTSTQPQHF
NA	TRBJ1-2	TRBV5-1	many	TGCGCCAGCAGCCCGCGCCTAGCTAACTATGGCTACACCTTC	CASSPRLANYGYTF
NA	TRBJ2-3	TRBV18	many	TGTGCCAGCTCACCACGTGGACTACCATCCACAGATACGCAGTATTTT	CASSPRGLPSTDTQYF
TRBD2	TRBJ2-1	TRBV20-1	many	TGCAGTGCTACACCCGGGCACCCTAGACTAGCGGTGGAAAATGAGCAGTTCTTC	CSATPGHPRLAVENEQFF
NA	TRBJ1-3	TRBV9	many	TGTGCCAGCAGCGTAGGGTACAGAAGCTCTGGAAACACCATATATTTT	CASSVGYRSSGNTIYF
TRBD1	TRBJ2-5	TRBV7-8	many	TGTGCCAGCAGCTTATCCAGGGGGCAACAGACCCAGTACTTC	CASSLSRGQQTQYF
NA	TRBJ2-7	TRBV7-2	many	TGTGCCAGCAGCGCTACCTACGAGCAGTACTTC	CASSATYEQYF
TRBD1	TRBJ2-5	TRBV20-1	many	TGCAGTGCTAGACAGGGGGCAGGGGAGACCCAGTACTTC	CSARQGAGETQYF
TRBD2	TRBJ2-1	TRBV2	many	TGTGCCAGCAGTGGAGGCCGAGCGGGGGGTTACAATGAGCAGTTCTTC	CASSGGRAGGYNEQFF
NA	TRBJ1-5	TRBV7-2	NA	TGTGCCAGCAGCTTCAGGGTTGCAGATAGCAATCAGCCCCAGAATTTT	CASSFRVADSNQPQNF
NA	TRBJ2-5	TRBV20-1	many	TGCAGTGCTGGAACGGCAGAGACCCAGTACTTC	CSAGTAETQYF
TRBD2	TRBJ2-3	TRBV4-3	many	TGCGCCAGCAGCCAAGGCGGGAGGTCAGATACGCAGTATTTT	CASSQGGRSDTQYF
TRBD2	TRBJ2-5	TRBV11-2	many	TGTGCCAGCACCCCAACCGGGACTAGCAAAGAGACCCAGTACTTC	CASTPTGTSKETQYF
TRBD1	TRBJ1-2	TRBV5-1	NA	TGCGCCAGCAGCCTACAGGGGGCAGGTGGCTACACCTTC	CASSLQGAGGYTF
NA	TRBJ1-5	TRBV7-9	many	TGTGCCAGCAGCTTGGGTAGTCAGCCCCAGCATTTT	CASSLGSQPQHF
TRBD1	TRBJ1-1	TRBV7-9	many	TGTGCCAGCAGCTCGACAGGGAGGGACGCTGAAGCTTTCTTT	CASSSTGRDAEAFF
NA	TRBJ2-5	TRBV28	many	TGTGCCAGCAGCCCATCGTCGGAATACCAAGAGACCCAGTACTTC	CASSPSSEYQETQYF
NA	TRBJ1-1	TRBV7-2	many	TGTGCCAGCAGCTTATCAGGGGCGAAGACTGAAGCTTTCTTT	CASSLSGAKTEAFF
TRBD2	TRBJ2-5	TRBV10-3	many	TGTGCCATCGGCACTAGCGGGGGGGCCCAAGAGACCCAGTACTTC	CAIGTSGGAQETQYF
TRBD2	TRBJ2-3	TRBV7-2	many	TGTGCCAGCAGCTTCCAGACTAGCGGGGGGACAGATACGCAGTATTTT	CASSFQTSGGTDTQYF
NA	TRBJ2-5	TRBV27	NA	TGTGCCAGCAGTTTGGGAAGGAGGGAGACCCAGTACTTC	CASSLGRRETQYF
NA	TRBJ2-2	TRBV10-2	many	TGCGCCAGCAGTATGGGGGTAGGACGGGCCGGGGAGCTGTTTTTT	CASSMGVGRAGELFF
NA	TRBJ2-1	TRBV7-9	many	TGTGCCAGCAGCTTAGGATTGGGCTCCTACAATGAGCAGTTCTTC	CASSLGLGSYNEQFF
NA	TRBJ2-7	TRBV29-1	many	TGCAGCGTTGAAGATCCAGGGAGGGGGTCTTACAACGAGCAGTACTTC	CSVEDPGRGSYNEQYF
TRBD2	TRBJ2-5	TRBV6-5	many	TGTGCCAGCAGCTCCGGACTAGCGGAAGTCGAGACCCAGTACTTC	CASSSGLAEVETQYF
NA	TRBJ2-2	TRBV5-5	many	TGTGCCAGCAGCTTGGCCCTGGGGCAGGGGCGGACCGGGGAGCTGTTTTTT	CASSLALGQGRTGELFF
NA	TRBJ2-4	TRBV7-9	many	TGTGCCAGCAGCTTACTCTTAGGGCTCGCCAAAAACATTCAGTACTTC	CASSLLLGLAKNIQYF
NA	TRBJ2-5	TRBV20-1	many	TGCAGTGCCCGAGGGGAGACCCAGTACTTC	CSARGETQYF
NA	TRBJ2-5	TRBV7-7	many	TGTGCTAGCAGCTCGGGTGGGGAGACCCAGTACTTC	CASSSGGETQYF
NA	TRBJ2-1	TRBV7-9	many	TGTGCCAGCAGCTTACGCCGACTAGTTTCCGATGAGCAGTTCTTC	CASSLRRLVSDEQFF
NA	TRBJ2-3	TRBV24-1	many	TGTGCCACCAGTGTCATGGGTGGGGGACCAGATACGCAGTATTTT	CATSVMGGGPDTQYF
NA	TRBJ2-5	TRBV5-6	many	TGTGCCAGCAGCTTCCCGACAGTGGGGTACCAAGAGACCCAGTACTTC	CASSFPTVGYQETQYF
TRBD1	TRBJ2-3	TRBV30	NA	TGTGCCTGCCAACACGTGGACAGGGGGCATACAGATACGCAGTATTTT	CACQHVDRGHTDTQYF
TRBD2	TRBJ2-2	TRBV12-3/TRBV12-4	few	TGTGCGACTAGCGGGAACACCGGGGAGCTGTTTTTT	CATSGNTGELFF
TRBD2	TRBJ2-5	TRBV7-2	many	TGTGCCAGCAGCCAGAGACTAGCGGCCCAAGAGACCCAGTACTTC	CASSQRLAAQETQYF
TRBD1	TRBJ2-3	TRBV5-1	many	TGCGCCAGCAGTCCTCTAGCCGGGACAGGGGGCGCCGGCACAGATACGCAGTATTTT	CASSPLAGTGGAGTDTQYF
NA	TRBJ1-6	TRBV9	many	TGTGCCAGCAGCGTCCAGGATACGTCCTATAATTCACCCCTCCACTTT	CASSVQDTSYNSPLHF
TRBD1	TRBJ1-6	TRBV7-9	few	TGTGCCAGCAGCTCCGGGACAGAGCCTTATAATTCACCCCTCCACTTT	CASSSGTEPYNSPLHF
TRBD1	TRBJ1-5	TRBV7-8	many	TGTGCCAGCAGGGGACAGGCAAATCAGCCCCAGCATTTT	CASRGQANQPQHF
NA	TRBJ2-5	TRBV3-1	NA	TGTGCCAGCAGCCAAGATACTCGACAGATAGAGACCCAGTACTTC	CASSQDTRQIETQYF
TRBD1	TRBJ2-2	TRBV5-1	many	TGCGCCAGCAGCCTACGACAGGGTACGGCCGGGGAGCTGTTTTTT	CASSLRQGTAGELFF
NA	TRBJ1-5	TRBV7-2	NA	TGTGCCAGCAGCGTGAAGGGGAATCAGCCCCAGCATTTT	CASSVKGNQPQHF
NA	TRBJ1-1	TRBV7-9	many	TGTGCCAGCAGCATCCGAGGCGGAGGGAACACTGAAGCTTTCTTT	CASSIRGGGNTEAFF
TRBD2	TRBJ2-3	TRBV12-3/TRBV12-4	many	TGTGCCAGCAGTTACCGGGGGGGCCTCGGCACAGATACGCAGTATTTT	CASSYRGGLGTDTQYF